These 10 T cell receptor beta chains were sequenced from one sample in a study of cytomegalovirus exposure and HLA in healthy donors. PCR used 60 Vbeta primers and 13 Jbeta primers. Sequencing was performed with immunoSEQ multiplex PCR; in TCRdb, only in-frame clones are kept and a portion is missing. Of around 50,000 clones in the sample, just under 85% are singletons; the top ten hold 1.5% to 2%. Sequencing was done on a sample of PBMCs. The receptors were sampled from a man in his forties or fifties in good health and CMV-seronegative.

V gene TRBV6-6 combines with J gene TRBJ1-1, with a tentative D call TRBD1 (5 bases). CDR3 length: 13 residues. With 5 bases removed from V and 1 base from J, the gap between germline ends came to 8 bases. Germline CDR1 reads MNHNY; CDR2 reads SVGAGI (reference sequence). CDR3 sequence: CASSRDRNTEAFF. CDR3 sequence (DNA): TGTGCCAGCAGTCGAGACAGGAACACTGAAGCTTTCTTT.

V is TRBV30 and J is TRBJ2-5, with 7 positions matching TRBD2. Germline V gene sequence: CDR1 GTSNPN, CDR2 SVGIG (reference sequence). The CDR3 sequence is 15 residues long. J lost 2 bases, V lost 6 bases, and 12 bases had no gene match. CDR3 in amino acids: CACITSDQGQETQYF. CDR3 DNA sequence: TGTGCCTGTATAACTAGCGATCAAGGGCAAGAGACCCAGTACTTC.

This rearrangement joins TRBV7-9 to TRBJ1-1; TRBD1 agrees at 9 bases. Trimming at V came to 5 bases and at J to 1 base, leaving 5 bases not matched to a gene. Germline CDR1 reads SEHNR; CDR2 reads FQNEAQ (reference sequence). This CDR3 is 15 amino acids long. The CDR3 reads CASSRVGQGNTEAFF. The CDR3 nucleotides read TGTGCCAGCAGCCGCGTGGGACAGGGGAACACTGAAGCTTTCTTT.

The chain carries TRBV6-6 and TRBJ1-6; D is unresolved. V was cut by 2 bases and J by 9 bases, with 17 bases left in between. This CDR3 is 16 amino acids long. Germline V lookup: CDR1 MNHNY, CDR2 SVGAGI (reference sequence). The CDR3 coding sequence is TGTGCCAGCAGTTACCGCGGGGAGTCCGCCCCTTCACCCCTCCACTTT. Translating it yields CASSYRGESAPSPLHF.

This chain connects TRBV10-3 to TRBJ1-2; TRBD1 agrees at 7 bases. Germline-derived CDR1 and CDR2 are ENHRY and SYGVKD. CDR3 length equals 14 residues. With 4 bases clipped from V and 6 bases from J, the junction kept 8 bases outside the gene matches. The CDR3 is CAISATGERDGYTF. CDR3 bases: TGTGCCATCAGTGCAACAGGGGAGAGGGATGGCTACACCTTC.

The rearrangement links TRBV4-1 to TRBJ1-2; 7 nucleotides align to TRBD1. The CDR3 is 15 amino acids. Losses at the gene ends were 3 bases for V and 8 bases for J; bases not matched to a gene: 12. Germline lookup yields CDR1 MGHRA and CDR2 YSYEKL. DNA of the CDR3: TGCGCCAGCAGCCAGCCGACAGGGACGAACGGGGGCTACACCTTC. This translates into CASSQPTGTNGGYTF.

The chain carries TRBV25-1 and TRBJ2-1, with a weak D call TRBD1 (6 bases). Trimming took 8 bases from V and 8 from J, leaving 16 bases between them. Germline CDR1 MGHDK, CDR2 SYGVNS. The CDR3 has 13 residues. CDR3 in DNA: TGTGCCAGCGGGTTCCTATACAGGGATGAGCAGTTCTTC. Protein sequence: CASGFLYRDEQFF. Together with reference TRBV25-1 and TRBJ2-1, the CDR3 gives the full variable domain: EADIYQTPRYLVIGTGKKITLECSQTMGHDKMYWYQQDPGMELHLIHYSYGVNSTEKGDLSSESTVSRIRTEHFPLTLESARPSHTSQYLCASGFLYRDEQFFGPGTRLTVL.

This clone occurred once. V and J are TRBV27 and TRBJ2-7, with 9 bases lining up with TRBD2. Looked up from germline, CDR1 is MNHEY and CDR2 is SMNVEV (reference sequence). The CDR3 covers 15 residues. The junction had 7 bases not matched to a gene; V was cut back by 4 bases and J by 3 bases. The CDR3 is CASSSPLAGDYEQYV. CDR3 bases: TGTGCCAGCAGTTCCCCGTTAGCGGGAGACTACGAGCAGTACGTC.

This sequence joins TRBV19 and TRBJ1-4; no clear D gene. V shed 5 bases and J shed 7 bases, with 17 bases lying between them. Germline V gene lookup returns CDR1 LNHDA and CDR2 SQIVND (reference sequence). There are 15 residues in the CDR3. The CDR3 DNA reads TGTGCCAGTAGTTCCCACGTGAGTCGTTCTGAAAAACTGTTTTTT. It translates to CASSSHVSRSEKLFF.

The chain couples TRBV9 to TRBJ2-1; maybe TRBD2 (5 bases). Germline-derived CDR1 and CDR2 are SGDLS and YYNGEE. V lost 0 bases and J 3 bases, leaving 7 bases between the germline ends. The CDR3 spans 14 residues. CDR3 sequence: CASSVGGLYNEQFF. The DNA for the CDR3 is TGTGCCAGCAGCGTAGGTGGACTCTACAATGAGCAGTTCTTC.